The clone carrying this T cell receptor beta chain has only a few counts. Its antigen is unidentified. Germline CDR1 and CDR2: MDHEN and SYDVKM. With 6 bases removed from V and 0 bases from J, the gap between germline ends came to 14 bases. This CDR3 spans 15 amino acids. A template switching step contributed a universal primer site, while unique molecular identifiers were present in the cDNA. TCRdb re-called the 5' RACE reads through MiXCR, storing one row per CDR3 protein. The sample holds 1.5 million to 2 million distinct CDR3 sequences, less than 35% seen once. This entry is derived from a study of identical twins. Study-level points and caveats: Clonotypes of the beta chain that were abundant in cord blood carried fewer insertions (memory repertoires showed none). Beta out-of-frame twin sharing showed a weaker excess. Low generation probability was overrepresented in out-of-frame alpha sequences shared by twins.

The chain combines TRBV28 with TRBJ1-2; D not certain. The sequenced sample consisted of cord blood. This TCR was sampled from a newborn girl in good health. CDR3 bases: TGTGCCAGCAGACCCAGGAGGTGGGCTAACTATGGCTACACCTTC. Translated, it gives CASRPRRWANYGYTF.